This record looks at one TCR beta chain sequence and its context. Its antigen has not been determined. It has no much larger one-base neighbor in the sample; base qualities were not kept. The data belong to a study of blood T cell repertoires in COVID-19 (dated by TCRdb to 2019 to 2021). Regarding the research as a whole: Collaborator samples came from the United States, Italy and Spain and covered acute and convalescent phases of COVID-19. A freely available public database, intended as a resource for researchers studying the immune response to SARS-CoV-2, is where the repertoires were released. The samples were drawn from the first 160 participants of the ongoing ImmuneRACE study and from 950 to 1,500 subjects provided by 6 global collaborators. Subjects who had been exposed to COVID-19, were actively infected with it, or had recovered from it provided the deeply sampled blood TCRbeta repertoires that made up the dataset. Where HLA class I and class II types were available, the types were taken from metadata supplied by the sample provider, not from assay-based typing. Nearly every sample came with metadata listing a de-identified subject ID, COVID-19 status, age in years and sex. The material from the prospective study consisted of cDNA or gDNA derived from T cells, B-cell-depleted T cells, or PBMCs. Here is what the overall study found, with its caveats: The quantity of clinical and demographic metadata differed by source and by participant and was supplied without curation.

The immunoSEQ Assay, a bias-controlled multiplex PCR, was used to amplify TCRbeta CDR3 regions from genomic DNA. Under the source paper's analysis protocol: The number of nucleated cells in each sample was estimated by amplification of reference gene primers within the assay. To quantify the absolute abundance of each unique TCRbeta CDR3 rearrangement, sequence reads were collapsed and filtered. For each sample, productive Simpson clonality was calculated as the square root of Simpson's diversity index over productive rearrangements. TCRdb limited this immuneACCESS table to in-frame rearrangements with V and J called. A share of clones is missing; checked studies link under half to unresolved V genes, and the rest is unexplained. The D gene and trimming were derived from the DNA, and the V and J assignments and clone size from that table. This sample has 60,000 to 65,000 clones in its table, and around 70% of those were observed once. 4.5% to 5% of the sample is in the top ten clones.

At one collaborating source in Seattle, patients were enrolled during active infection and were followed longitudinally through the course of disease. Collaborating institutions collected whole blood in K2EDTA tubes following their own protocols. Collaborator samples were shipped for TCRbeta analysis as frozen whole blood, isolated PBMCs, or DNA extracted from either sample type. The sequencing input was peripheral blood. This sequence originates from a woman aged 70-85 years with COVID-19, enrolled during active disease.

The DNA reads as follows: TGTGCCACCAGTGACCATAACAACCGGACAGGATCAACAACTAATGAAAAACTGTTTTTT. Translated, it reads CATSDHNNRTGSTTNEKLFF. Here the chain combines TRBV24-1 and TRBJ1-4; 7 middle bases align to TRBD1. CDR1 KGHDR and CDR2 SFDVKD are derived from the germline V gene. The CDR3, cysteine through phenylalanine, is 20 amino acids long. Just CDR3 DNA is preserved here, 60 bases in frame from base 1. Germline trimming: 4 bases from V, 0 bases from J; junction bases outside gene matches: 16.